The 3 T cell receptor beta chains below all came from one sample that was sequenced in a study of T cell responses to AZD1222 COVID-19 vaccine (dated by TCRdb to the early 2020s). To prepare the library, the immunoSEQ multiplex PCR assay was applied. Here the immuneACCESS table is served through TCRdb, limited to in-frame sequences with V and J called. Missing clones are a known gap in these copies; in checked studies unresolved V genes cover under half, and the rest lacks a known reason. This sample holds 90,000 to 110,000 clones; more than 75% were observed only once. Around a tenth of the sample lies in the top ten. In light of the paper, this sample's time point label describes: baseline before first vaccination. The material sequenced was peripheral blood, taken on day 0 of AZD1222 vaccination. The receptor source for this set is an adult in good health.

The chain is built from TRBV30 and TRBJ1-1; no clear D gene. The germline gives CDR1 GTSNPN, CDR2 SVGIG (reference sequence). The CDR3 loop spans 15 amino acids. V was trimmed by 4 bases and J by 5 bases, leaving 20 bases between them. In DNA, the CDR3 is TGTGCCTGGACTCCCGACCTGCTCTCTCGGACTGAAGCTTTCTTT. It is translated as CAWTPDLLSRTEAFF.

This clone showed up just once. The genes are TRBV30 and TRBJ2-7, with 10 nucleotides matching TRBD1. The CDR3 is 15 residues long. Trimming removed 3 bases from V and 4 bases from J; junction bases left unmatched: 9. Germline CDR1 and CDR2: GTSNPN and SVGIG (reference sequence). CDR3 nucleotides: TGTGCCTGGAGCGACAGGGACAGGGGACGGTACGAGCAGTACTTC. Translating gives CAWSDRDRGRYEQYF. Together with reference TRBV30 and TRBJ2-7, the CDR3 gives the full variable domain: SQTIHQWPATLVQPVGSPLSLECTVEGTSNPNLYWYRQAAGRGLQLLFYSVGIGQISSEVPQNLSASRPQDRQFILSSKKLLLSDSGFYLCAWSDRDRGRYEQYFGPGTRLTVT.

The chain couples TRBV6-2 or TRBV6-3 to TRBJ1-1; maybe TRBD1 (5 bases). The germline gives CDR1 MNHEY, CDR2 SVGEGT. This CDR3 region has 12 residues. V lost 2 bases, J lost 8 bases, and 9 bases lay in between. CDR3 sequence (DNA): TGTGCCAGCAGTTACCAGGGTCGAGAAGCTTTCTTT. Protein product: CASSYQGREAFF.